This TCR beta chain was sequenced for a study of radiotherapy plus CTLA-4 blockade in lung cancer. Study-wide background: Roughly 17% of enrolled patients responded objectively, and roughly 30% had disease control. Findings of the study overall: Early blood T cell clone dynamics reportedly forecast response best, with interferon-beta. TCR clones originating in tumors grew in number in blood after radiotherapy plus ipilimumab.

Clones were read by immunoSEQ multiplex PCR, and TCRdb kept only the in-frame ones, dropping some. Among 25,000 to 35,000 clones listed, around three quarters were seen once. For this clone: Antigen unknown.

The V gene's germline CDR1 is MNHNS and CDR2 SASEGT. V dropped 6 bases and J dropped 1 base, with 12 bases sitting between them. The CDR3 covers 15 residues. Lung cancer patients with chemo-refractory metastatic non-small-cell disease were given focal radiation plus CTLA-4 blockade with ipilimumab. J is TRBJ2-2 and V is TRBV6-1; tentative D call: TRBD1 (6 bases). This specimen was peripheral blood, taken from a patient treated with radiotherapy plus ipilimumab. The receptor comes from a human donor with non-small cell lung cancer that progressed on radiotherapy plus ipilimumab. CDR3 sequence: CASSEGVGNTGELFF. CDR3 in DNA: TGTGCCAGCAGCGAGGGGGTAGGGAACACCGGGGAGCTGTTTTTT.